Listed below are T cell receptor beta chains from one sample, sequenced in a study of cytotoxic CD8 clonotypes in ibrutinib-treated CLL. TCRdb keeps only in-frame clones here, not all; method: immunoSEQ multiplex PCR. The profile shows nearly 50,000 clones, about 57% of them singletons. Specimen: PBMCs, collected after 24 months of ibrutinib treatment. The receptors originated from a human donor with chronic lymphocytic leukemia. Each CDR3 is given without its conserved first and last residue. Fields, in order: V gene, CDR3 length, CDR3 protein.

V gene: TRBV5-1
CDR3 length: 13
CDR3 protein: ASSPGLAGYNEQF

V gene: TRBV6-1
CDR3 length: 11
CDR3 protein: ASSSPGRETQY

V gene: TRBV27
CDR3 length: 13
CDR3 protein: ASSFIGGSNQPQH

V gene: TRBV29-1
CDR3 length: 11
CDR3 protein: SVSAGTYYEQY

V gene: TRBV6-5
CDR3 length: 14
CDR3 protein: ASSYSSKPPGNTIY

V gene: TRBV6-1
CDR3 length: 13
CDR3 protein: ASSEGDRGWGTQY

V gene: TRBV4-2
CDR3 length: 13
CDR3 protein: ASSQDSLRAGEQF

V gene: TRBV2
CDR3 length: 14
CDR3 protein: ASSVWASGSTDTQY

V gene: TRBV7-9
CDR3 length: 15
CDR3 protein: ASSLAEGGPQTDTQY

V gene: TRBV6-5
CDR3 length: 11
CDR3 protein: ASTQGVLYGYT

V gene: TRBV20-1
CDR3 length: 7
CDR3 protein: SANTEAF

V gene: TRBV7-9
CDR3 length: 11
CDR3 protein: ASSLEDRNIQY

V gene: TRBV2
CDR3 length: 13
CDR3 protein: ASSVLLTAYNEQF

V gene: TRBV29-1
CDR3 length: 17
CDR3 protein: SVGELELGVRATPVEQY

V gene: TRBV5-6
CDR3 length: 10
CDR3 protein: ASSRVRYEQF

V gene: TRBV4-1
CDR3 length: 17
CDR3 protein: ASSHPPSTSGRLGDTQY

V gene: TRBV12-5
CDR3 length: 21
CDR3 protein: ASGSSRASTSGGSLSSYNEQF

V gene: TRBV5-1
CDR3 length: 12
CDR3 protein: ASSLEARNTEAF

V gene: TRBV5-6
CDR3 length: 13
CDR3 protein: ASSLPSGALNEQF

V gene: TRBV4-1
CDR3 length: 13
CDR3 protein: ASSPVLTTNEKLF

V gene: TRBV15
CDR3 length: 13
CDR3 protein: ATSTNRRGGTEAF

V gene: TRBV4-1
CDR3 length: 14
CDR3 protein: ASSQPTSGGNNEQF

V gene: TRBV11-2
CDR3 length: 12
CDR3 protein: ASSLAGGNGELF

V gene: TRBV5-5
CDR3 length: 11
CDR3 protein: ASRTGELTEAF

V gene: TRBV5-1
CDR3 length: 14
CDR3 protein: ASSFYTSGAQETQY

V gene: TRBV11-3
CDR3 length: 11
CDR3 protein: ASSQQRDVEAF

V gene: TRBV2
CDR3 length: 12
CDR3 protein: ASREPGTSYEQY

V gene: TRBV19
CDR3 length: 11
CDR3 protein: ASNGGGRDTQY

V gene: TRBV2
CDR3 length: 14
CDR3 protein: ASSESRGKADYGYT

V gene: TRBV19
CDR3 length: 14
CDR3 protein: ASSSLDRGGSQPQH

V gene: TRBV5-6
CDR3 length: 13
CDR3 protein: ASSRQGNLQETQY

V gene: TRBV7-6
CDR3 length: 14
CDR3 protein: ASSSYSNRAWGGYT

V gene: TRBV6-1
CDR3 length: 12
CDR3 protein: ASSALRGRGEAF

V gene: TRBV29-1
CDR3 length: 10
CDR3 protein: SVEWNREGYT

V gene: TRBV7-8
CDR3 length: 13
CDR3 protein: ASSLALSGTGELF

V gene: TRBV28
CDR3 length: 12
CDR3 protein: ASRGSLNPEGYT

V gene: TRBV9
CDR3 length: 9
CDR3 protein: ASSVGHEQF

V gene: TRBV7-8
CDR3 length: 12
CDR3 protein: ASSYEGATDTQY

V gene: TRBV29-1
CDR3 length: 11
CDR3 protein: SVDASGGYEQY

V gene: TRBV9
CDR3 length: 11
CDR3 protein: ASSVRPTDTQY

V gene: TRBV7-6
CDR3 length: 13
CDR3 protein: ASSPAGGKSGELF

V gene: TRBV5-1
CDR3 length: 11
CDR3 protein: ASSPSRVDEQF

V gene: TRBV6-5
CDR3 length: 13
CDR3 protein: ASSSRTGGNTEAF

V gene: TRBV5-1
CDR3 length: 14
CDR3 protein: ASSLPPGQGRYEQY

V gene: TRBV6-6
CDR3 length: 12
CDR3 protein: ASTPGGALYEQY